The T cell receptor beta chain described here comes from a study of T cell responses to AZD1222 COVID-19 vaccine. Study results and caveats: The peak T cell response came first, and repertoires were sampled only after it. Among the donors, most were white British and more were female, and clonal diversity was possibly underestimated. Close to half of spike-specific TCRs reportedly recognize unmutated variant regions.

Repertoires were generated with immunoSEQ multiplex PCR, while TCRdb's copy carries only in-frame clones and drops some. The repertoire holds tens of thousands of clones, with roughly four fifths as singletons. Details on this clone: Its specificity is not known.

This CDR3 comprises 14 residues. The germline CDR1 and CDR2 sequences are SGHRS and YFSETQ. V shed 3 bases and J shed 5 bases, with 14 bases lying between them. The receptor was isolated from an adult who received the AZD1222 COVID-19 vaccine. The chain couples TRBV5-1 to TRBJ2-5; tentative D call: TRBD1 (6 bases). Here the sequenced sample was peripheral blood, taken 28 days after the second AZD1222 dose. CDR3 amino acids: CASSSGVGEETQYF. The DNA for the CDR3 is TGCGCCAGCAGCTCAGGGGTCGGAGAGGAGACCCAGTACTTC.